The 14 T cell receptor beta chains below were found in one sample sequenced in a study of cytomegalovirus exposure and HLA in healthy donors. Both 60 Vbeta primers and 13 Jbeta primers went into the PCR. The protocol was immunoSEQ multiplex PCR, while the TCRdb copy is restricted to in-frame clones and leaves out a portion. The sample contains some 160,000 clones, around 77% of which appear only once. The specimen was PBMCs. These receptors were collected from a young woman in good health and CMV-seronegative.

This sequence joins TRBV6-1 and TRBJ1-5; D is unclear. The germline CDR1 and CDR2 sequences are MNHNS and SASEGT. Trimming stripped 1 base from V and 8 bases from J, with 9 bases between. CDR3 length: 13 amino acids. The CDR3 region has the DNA TGTGCCAGCAGTGAAGTTACGGCGGAGCCCCAGCATTTT. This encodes CASSEVTAEPQHF.

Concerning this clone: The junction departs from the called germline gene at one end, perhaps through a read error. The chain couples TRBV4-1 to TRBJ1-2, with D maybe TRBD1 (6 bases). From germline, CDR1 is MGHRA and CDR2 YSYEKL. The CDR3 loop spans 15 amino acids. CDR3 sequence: CASSRVQGLSWGYPF. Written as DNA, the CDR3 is TGCGCCAGCAGCCGCGTACAGGGCCTATCTTGGGGCTACCCCTTC.

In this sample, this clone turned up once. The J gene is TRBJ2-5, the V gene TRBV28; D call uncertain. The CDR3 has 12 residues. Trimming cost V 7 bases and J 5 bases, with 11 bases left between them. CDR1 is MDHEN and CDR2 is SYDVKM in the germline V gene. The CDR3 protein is CASTGDEETQYF. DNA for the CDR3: TGTGCCAGCACAGGTGATGAGGAGACCCAGTACTTC. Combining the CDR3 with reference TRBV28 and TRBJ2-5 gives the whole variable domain DVKVTQSSRYLVKRTGEKVFLECVQDMDHENMFWYRQDPGLGLRLIYFSYDVKMKEKGDIPEGYSVSREKKERFSLILESASTNQTSMYLCASTGDEETQYFGPGTRLLVL.

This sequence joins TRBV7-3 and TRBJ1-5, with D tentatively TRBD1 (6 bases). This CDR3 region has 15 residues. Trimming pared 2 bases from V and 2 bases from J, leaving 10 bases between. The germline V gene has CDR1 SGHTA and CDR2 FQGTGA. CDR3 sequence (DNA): TGTGCCAGCAGCTTAGGGGGCGAGGGCAATCAGCCCCAGCATTTT. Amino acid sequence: CASSLGGEGNQPQHF.

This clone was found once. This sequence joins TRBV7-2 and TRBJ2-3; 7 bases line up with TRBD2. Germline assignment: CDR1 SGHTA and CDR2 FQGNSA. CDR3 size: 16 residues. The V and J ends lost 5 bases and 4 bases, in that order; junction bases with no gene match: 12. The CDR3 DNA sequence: TGTGCCAGCAGCCTCTATTGGGGCGGGAGCGCAGATACGCAGTATTTT. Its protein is CASSLYWGGSADTQYF.

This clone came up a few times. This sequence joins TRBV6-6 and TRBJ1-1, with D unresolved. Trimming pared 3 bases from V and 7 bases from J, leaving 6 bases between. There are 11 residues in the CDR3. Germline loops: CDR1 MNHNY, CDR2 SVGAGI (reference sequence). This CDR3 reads CASSYSGEAFF. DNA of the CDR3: TGTGCCAGCAGTTATAGCGGTGAAGCTTTCTTT.

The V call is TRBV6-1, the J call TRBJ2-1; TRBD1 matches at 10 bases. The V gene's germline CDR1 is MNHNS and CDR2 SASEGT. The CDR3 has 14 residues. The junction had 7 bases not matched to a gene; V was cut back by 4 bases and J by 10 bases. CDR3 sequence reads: CASSGRQGAQEQFF. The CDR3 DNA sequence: TGTGCCAGCAGTGGCAGACAGGGGGCTCAGGAGCAGTTCTTC.

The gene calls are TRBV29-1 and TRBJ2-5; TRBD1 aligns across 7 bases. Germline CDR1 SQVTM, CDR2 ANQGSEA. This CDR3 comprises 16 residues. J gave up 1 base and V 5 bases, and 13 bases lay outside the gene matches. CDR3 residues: CSVTVRGSGIQETQYF. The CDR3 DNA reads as TGCAGCGTTACGGTCAGGGGGAGCGGCATCCAAGAGACCCAGTACTTC.

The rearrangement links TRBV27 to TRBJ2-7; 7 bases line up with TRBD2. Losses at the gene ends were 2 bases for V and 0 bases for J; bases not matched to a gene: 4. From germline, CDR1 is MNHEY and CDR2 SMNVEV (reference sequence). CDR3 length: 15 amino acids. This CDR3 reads CASSLLAVSSYEQYF. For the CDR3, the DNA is TGTGCCAGCAGTTTACTAGCGGTGAGCTCCTACGAGCAGTACTTC.

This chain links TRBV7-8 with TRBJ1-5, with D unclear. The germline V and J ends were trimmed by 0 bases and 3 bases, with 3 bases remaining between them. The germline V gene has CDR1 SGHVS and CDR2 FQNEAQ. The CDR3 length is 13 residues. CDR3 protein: CASSLANNQPQHF. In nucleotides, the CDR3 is TGTGCCAGCAGCTTAGCCAACAATCAGCCCCAGCATTTT.

In DNA, the CDR3 is TGTGCCAGCAGCGCCCGACAGGGGGTGGTCGGGGAGCTGTTTTTT. Amino acids: CASSARQGVVGELFF. The chain combines TRBV9 with TRBJ2-2, with TRBD1 identical over 9 bases. The CDR3 is made up of 15 amino acids. The V segment lost 3 bases and the J segment 7 bases; nucleotides outside the gene matches: 7. Germline CDR1 SGDLS, CDR2 YYNGEE.

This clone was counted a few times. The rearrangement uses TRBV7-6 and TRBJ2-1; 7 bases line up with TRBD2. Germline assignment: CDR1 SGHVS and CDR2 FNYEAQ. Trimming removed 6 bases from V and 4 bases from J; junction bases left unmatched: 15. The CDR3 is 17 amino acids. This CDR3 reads CASSPSSWEREYNEQFF. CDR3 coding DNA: TGTGCCAGCAGTCCCTCATCTTGGGAGCGGGAATACAATGAGCAGTTCTTC.

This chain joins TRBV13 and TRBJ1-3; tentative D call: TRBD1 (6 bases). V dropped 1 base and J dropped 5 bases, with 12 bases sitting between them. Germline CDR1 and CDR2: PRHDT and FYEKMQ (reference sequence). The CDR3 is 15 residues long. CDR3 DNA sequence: TGTGCCAGCAGCTTAGCCCAGGGGAGAAGAAACACCATATATTTT. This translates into CASSLAQGRRNTIYF.

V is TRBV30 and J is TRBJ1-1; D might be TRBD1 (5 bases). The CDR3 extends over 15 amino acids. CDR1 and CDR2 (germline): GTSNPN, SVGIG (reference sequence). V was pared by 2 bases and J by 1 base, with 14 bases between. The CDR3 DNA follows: TGTGCCTGGAGTACTTTTTTCGGGGGGAACACTGAAGCTTTCTTT. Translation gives CAWSTFFGGNTEAFF. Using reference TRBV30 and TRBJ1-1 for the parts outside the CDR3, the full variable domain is SQTIHQWPATLVQPVGSPLSLECTVEGTSNPNLYWYRQAAGRGLQLLFYSVGIGQISSEVPQNLSASRPQDRQFILSSKKLLLSDSGFYLCAWSTFFGGNTEAFFGQGTRLTVV.